Below, 19 T cell receptor beta chains from the same sample are listed, as sequenced in a study of T cell repertoires in cytomegalovirus infection. Their cognate antigens are unknown. A single record per CDR3 protein comes from TCRdb applying MiXCR to the reads. The sample records about 5,500 distinct CDR3 sequences, around 49% being singletons. Sequencing was done on a sample of PBMCs, sequenced either directly or after in vitro stimulation (not recorded which). The receptors shown here come from a human donor in good health (CMV status not recorded). Some clones in this sample may be carry-over from other donors' samples.

This clonotype appeared once. Mismatch with germline at one junction end may stem from a read error. The rearrangement uses TRBV7-2 and TRBJ1-2; 7 bases line up with TRBD1. The germline CDR1 and CDR2 sequences are SGHTA and FQGNSA. This CDR3 has 19 residues. In DNA, the CDR3 is TGTGCCAGCAGCTTAGGGGACTTCACTCCGACAGGGTTGGGTCGTGGCTACAACTTC. This gives the protein CASSLGDFTPTGLGRGYNF.

The chain joins TRBV15 to TRBJ2-1, with 10 bases lining up with TRBD2. The V segment lost 1 base and the J segment 7 bases; nucleotides outside the gene matches: 10. The CDR3 length is 17 residues. Per germline, CDR1 LNHNV and CDR2 YYDKDF (reference sequence). The CDR3 DNA follows: TGTGCCACCAGCAGAGTGTCGGGTACTAGCGGGGCAAATGAGCAGTTCTTC. Protein: CATSRVSGTSGANEQFF.

On this clonotype itself: As the CDR3 is not closed by the conserved phenylalanine or tryptophan, this likely results from a read error. Because the CDR3's place on the DNA is in doubt, the DNA is left out and the CDR3 is given as listed by TCRdb. The genes are TRBV6-5 and TRBJ1-1. Germline CDR1 and CDR2: MNHEY and SVGAGI. Both ends counted, the CDR3 spans 16 residues. CDR3 sequence: CASSYSPLDGNTEDFC.

The chain combines TRBV11-2 with TRBJ2-7; the match to TRBD2 covers 7 bases. The germline gives CDR1 SGHAT, CDR2 FQNNGV. The CDR3 totals 15 residues. The ends lost 0 bases at V and 13 bases at J; junction bases unmatched: 15. In DNA form, the CDR3 reads TGTGCCAGCAGCTTAGATGGCGGGAGTCTATCTGGGAAATACTTC. Translation gives CASSLDGGSLSGKYF.

Of note for this clonotype: The final CDR3 position lacks the conserved phenylalanine or tryptophan, pointing to a likely read error. The chain employs TRBV7-8 and TRBJ2-7; D might be TRBD1 (6 bases). Deletions cut 8 bases from V and 3 bases from J, with 17 bases between. The CDR3 extends over 14 amino acids. Germline loops: CDR1 SGHVS, CDR2 FQNEAQ. The DNA for the CDR3 is TGTGCCAGCGGCTGGGACACCCCTGGCTACGAGCAGTACGGC. As protein: CASGWDTPGYEQYG.

This clonotype has just one count. Because it lacks the conserved phenylalanine or tryptophan at the end, this CDR3 is likely a read error. The V and J genes are TRBV7-8 and TRBJ2-7; possibly TRBD1 for D (6 bases). The germline gives CDR1 SGHVS, CDR2 FQNEAQ. This CDR3 region has 14 residues. V was shortened by 11 bases and J by 5 bases, with 22 bases between the two germline ends. The CDR3 coding sequence is TGTGCCGGCATCTGGGACACCCCTGTCGACGAGCAGTACTTA. As protein: CAGIWDTPVDEQYL.

This clonotype came up a few times. This chain connects TRBV28 to TRBJ1-2, with TRBD1 matching 10 bases. V trimming: 6 bases; J trimming: 4 bases; junction bases outside the gene matches: 5. Germline V CDR1 and CDR2: MDHEN, SYDVKM. CDR3 length: 14 residues. In nucleotides, the CDR3 is TGTGCCAGCAGCCCGGGACAGGGGCCCTATGGCTACACCTTC. This codes for CASSPGQGPYGYTF.

This clonotype came up a few times. The CDR3 DNA reads as TGTGCCAGCAGGATGGGACAGAAGAATCAGACCCAGTATTTT. Translation: CASRMGQKNQTQYF. J is TRBJ1-5 and V is TRBV6-1, with 7 positions matching TRBD1. The J call may not be correct, given that the DNA end is closer to TRBJ2-3. CDR1 is MNHNS and CDR2 is SASEGT in the germline V gene. This CDR3 spans 14 amino acids.

Details on this clonotype: Sequence at one end of the junction differs from germline and may be a read error. V is TRBV7-8 and J is TRBJ2-7; tentatively, D is TRBD1 (6 bases). CDR1 is SGHVS and CDR2 is FQNEAQ in the germline V gene. This CDR3 spans 14 amino acids. The chain's CDR3 is CASIWDTPGDEHYF. Here the CDR3 DNA reads TGTGCCAGCATATGGGACACCCCTGGCGACGAGCATTACTTC.

Note on this clonotype: At one end, the junction sequence differs from germline, possibly due to a read error. The V gene is TRBV7-2, the J gene TRBJ1-5; possibly TRBD1 for D (6 bases). This CDR3 spans 15 amino acids. From germline, CDR1 is SGHTA and CDR2 FQGNSA. The CDR3 DNA reads TGTGCCAGAAGACCCCGGACAGCTAGCAATCAGCCCCAGCCTTTT. Protein sequence: CARRPRTASNQPQPF.

This clonotype turned up a few times. V usage is TRBV11-3 and J usage is TRBJ2-1, with 9 bases matching TRBD1. V lost 5 bases and J lost 4; bases outside the gene matches: 3. This CDR3 contains 14 residues. CDR1 SGHNT and CDR2 YENEEA come from the germline V gene. The CDR3 loop reads CASSTGGEYNEQFF. CDR3 in DNA: TGTGCCAGCAGCACAGGGGGCGAGTACAATGAGCAGTTCTTC.

Details on this clonotype: The germline gene is not matched at one end of the junction; a read error may be the cause. This sequence joins TRBV6-5 and TRBJ1-5; D is possibly TRBD1 (6 bases). CDR3 length: 14 amino acids. The germline gives CDR1 MNHEY, CDR2 SVGAGI. CDR3 amino acids: CASSIGQNHQPHHF. In DNA, the CDR3 is TGTGCCAGCAGCATTGGACAGAATCATCAGCCCCATCATTTT.

The V call is TRBV25-1, the J call TRBJ1-5; tentative D call: TRBD1 (5 bases). V was shortened by 7 bases and J by 9 bases, with 13 bases between the two germline ends. The CDR3 loop spans 12 amino acids. Germline CDR1 and CDR2: MGHDK and SYGVNS. The CDR3 protein is CASTGTAGPQHF. For the CDR3, the DNA is TGTGCCAGCACCGGGACTGCCGGGCCCCAGCATTTT.

With regard to this clonotype: Since no conserved phenylalanine or tryptophan closes the CDR3, a read error is the likely cause. The DNA is omitted, as the CDR3 cannot be located on it reliably, and the CDR3 follows TCRdb's listing. The J gene is TRBJ1-1, the V gene TRBV6-2 or TRBV6-3. Germline loops: CDR1 MNHEY, CDR2 SVGEGT. With termini counted, the CDR3 has 14 amino acids. The CDR3 loop is CARSSPEPNTEDFL.

The chain uses TRBV7-8 and TRBJ1-5, with 7 bases lining up with TRBD1. V gave up 1 base and J gave up 4 bases; unmatched junction bases: 7. The CDR3 runs to 16 residues. Germline CDR1 is SGHVS and CDR2 is FQNEAQ. The CDR3 nucleotides read TGTGCCAGCAGCTTAGTCCCCAGGGGGAGGAATCAGCCCCAGCATTTT. Its protein is CASSLVPRGRNQPQHF.

In its sample, this clonotype was seen a few times. At one end, the junction sequence differs from germline, possibly due to a read error. The chain links TRBV6-1 to TRBJ1-5; TRBD1 might be the D (6 bases). The germline CDR1 and CDR2 sequences are MNHNS and SASEGT. The CDR3 totals 14 residues. The CDR3 sequence is CSSNIGQKNHPQHF. CDR3 nucleotides: TGTTCCAGCAACATTGGACAGAAGAATCATCCCCAGCATTTT.

The chain employs TRBV7-6 and TRBJ2-5; no firm D call. The CDR3 consists of 13 residues. Germline assignment: CDR1 SGHVS and CDR2 FNYEAQ. Trimming removed 3 bases from V and 2 bases from J, with 7 bases in between. The CDR3: CASSFSRQETQYF. CDR3 in DNA: TGTGCCAGCAGCTTCAGTAGGCAAGAGACCCAGTACTTC.

As for this clonotype: An end of the junction does not agree with germline; a read error may underlie this. In nucleotides, the CDR3 is TGTGCCGGCAGCTTGGACACCCCTGGCTACGAGCAGAACTTC. Protein product: CAGSLDTPGYEQNF. The V call is TRBV7-8, the J call TRBJ2-7; D possibly corresponds to TRBD1 (5 bases). CDR1 is SGHVS and CDR2 is FQNEAQ in the germline V gene. CDR3 length equals 14 residues.

The chain combines TRBV6-5 with TRBJ1-4; D unclear. The CDR3 spans 14 residues. CDR1 MNHEY and CDR2 SVGAGI come from the germline V gene. V dropped 6 bases and J dropped 5 bases, with 13 bases sitting between them. CDR3 coding DNA: TGTGCCAGCAGACCCCGGGGTCCGAATGAAAAACTGTTTTTT. Protein sequence: CASRPRGPNEKLFF.